This T cell receptor (beta chain) is from a study of CD8+ T cells in alopecia areata. At the level of the study: Treatment of the treated patients consisted of oral tofacitinib, 5 to 10 mg twice daily. General observations from the study: Researchers reported that TCR sharing among patients proved less clear than in mice, possibly HLA-linked. Scalp sequencing also captures normal skin's resident alphabeta T cells.

Between the trimmed V and J ends, which lost 7 bases and 4 bases, there was a span of 10 bases. The germline V gene encodes CDR1 SQVTM and CDR2 ANQGSEA. This CDR3 has 11 residues. RNA extraction was followed by reverse transcription into cDNA, which acted as the sequencing template. The data were produced by immunoSEQ multiplex PCR, yet TCRdb's version contains in-frame clones alone and is incomplete. The sample consists of 150,000 to 200,000 clones, almost 65% of them appearing once. Of note for this clone: Its antigen is not known.

Sorting of PBMCs yielded the CD4+ and CD8+ T cells. The sequences come from CD4+ T cells sorted from blood, collected at week 0. This receptor was taken from a human donor with alopecia areata. This rearrangement joins TRBV29-1 to TRBJ1-2; D uncertain. The CDR3 is CSDGNPYGYTF. CDR3 nucleotide sequence: TGCAGCGATGGAAACCCCTATGGCTACACCTTC. Drawing the rest from reference TRBV29-1 and TRBJ1-2, the complete variable domain is SAVISQKPSRDICQRGTSLTIQCQVDSQVTMMFWYRQQPGQSLTLIATANQGSEATYESGFVIDKFPISRPNLTFSTLTVSNMSPEDSSIYLCSDGNPYGYTFGSGTRLTVV.